The rows below give T cell receptor beta chains drawn from one sample of a study of T-cell reconstitution after alpha-beta-depleted transplantation in children. TCRdb redid the calling of the PCR reads with MiXCR, one entry per CDR3 protein. The sample lists some 290,000 distinct CDR3 sequences, almost 10% seen once, with 10% in the top ten. The specimen was PBMCs from the stem cell graft donor, collected from the stem cell graft. Receptors were obtained from a human donor who donated a stem cell graft to a child with SCID. Each CDR3 is given with its conserved first and last residue. A D gene is named only where the DNA matches it firmly. The size field is filled for only some rows; it gives once, few, many or a size class.

size: few
D: TRBD2
V: TRBV7-8
J: TRBJ2-1
DNA: TGTGCCAGCAGCTTATACGGGACTAGCGGGGGGAATGAGCAGTTCTTC
CDR3: CASSLYGTSGGNEQFF

size: many
D: .
V: TRBV12-3/TRBV12-4
J: TRBJ2-5
DNA: TGTGCCAGCAGTTCAGAGTACCAAGAGACCCAGTACTTC
CDR3: CASSSEYQETQYF

size: few
D: TRBD2
V: TRBV6-1
J: TRBJ2-7
DNA: TGTGCCAGCACCTATGGACTAGCGGCAACCACCTACGAGCAGTACTTC
CDR3: CASTYGLAATTYEQYF

size: .
D: TRBD1
V: TRBV3-1
J: TRBJ2-1
DNA: TGTGCCAGCAGCCTTTGGGACAGGGCCTTTCCCACCTCCTACAATGAGCAGTTCTTC
CDR3: CASSLWDRAFPTSYNEQFF

size: few
D: .
V: TRBV5-1
J: TRBJ1-6
DNA: TGCGCCAGCAGCTTGGTCGGGGACCCCCCTTCACCCCTCCACTTT
CDR3: CASSLVGDPPSPLHF

size: many
D: .
V: TRBV18
J: TRBJ2-5
DNA: TGTGCCAGCTCACCTTCCACGGGGGGCGCTGAGGGAGAGACCCAGTACTTC
CDR3: CASSPSTGGAEGETQYF

size: .
D: .
V: TRBV6-1
J: TRBJ2-5
DNA: TGTGCCAGCAGCAGCCTCATAGCGGACCACCAAGAGACCCAGTACTTC
CDR3: CASSSLIADHQETQYF

size: .
D: .
V: TRBV3-1
J: TRBJ2-2
DNA: TGTGCCAGCAGCCAATCGTGGGCCACCGGGGAGCTGTTTTTT
CDR3: CASSQSWATGELFF

size: .
D: .
V: TRBV29-1
J: TRBJ2-7
DNA: TGCAGCGTTCAGACAGGCGCCTACGAGCAGTACTTC
CDR3: CSVQTGAYEQYF

size: many
D: TRBD1
V: TRBV7-2
J: TRBJ2-3
DNA: TGTGCCAGCAGCTTAGACAGGGGGCGAGATACGCAGTATTTT
CDR3: CASSLDRGRDTQYF

size: .
D: TRBD1
V: TRBV20-1
J: TRBJ2-3
DNA: TGCAGTGCTAAAGGGGGCCCAGATACGCAGTATTTT
CDR3: CSAKGGPDTQYF

size: .
D: .
V: TRBV5-1
J: TRBJ1-1
DNA: TGCGCCAGCAGCTCGACAGCGAACACTGAAGCTTTCTTT
CDR3: CASSSTANTEAFF

size: many
D: TRBD1
V: TRBV10-3
J: TRBJ2-2
DNA: TGTGCCATCAGACCGGACAGGGGGCGTTCCGGGGAGCTGTTTTTT
CDR3: CAIRPDRGRSGELFF

size: few
D: .
V: TRBV7-8
J: TRBJ1-3
DNA: TGTGCCAGCAGCTCCGACCACTCTGGAAACACCATATATTTT
CDR3: CASSSDHSGNTIYF

size: few
D: .
V: TRBV6-5
J: TRBJ2-7
DNA: TGTGCCAGCCAGACGGGGCCCTACGAGCAGTACTTC
CDR3: CASQTGPYEQYF

size: .
D: TRBD1
V: TRBV11-2
J: TRBJ1-5
DNA: TGTGCCAGCAGCTCAGGGGGTGGGGGCAATCAGCCCCAGCATTTT
CDR3: CASSSGGGGNQPQHF

size: few
D: TRBD1
V: TRBV7-9
J: TRBJ2-7
DNA: TGTGCCAGCAGCCCTGGGACAGGGATGAACGAGCAGTACTTC
CDR3: CASSPGTGMNEQYF

size: many
D: .
V: TRBV5-1
J: TRBJ2-2
DNA: TGCGCCAGCAGCCCCACGGCGAGGGTGAACACCGGGGAGCTGTTTTTT
CDR3: CASSPTARVNTGELFF

size: few
D: .
V: TRBV12-3/TRBV12-4
J: TRBJ2-3
DNA: TGTGCCAGCAGTCAGGCGACAGGTGGCACAGATACGCAGTATTTT
CDR3: CASSQATGGTDTQYF

size: many
D: .
V: TRBV12-3/TRBV12-4
J: TRBJ1-5
DNA: TGTGCCAGCAGTTTGTTCGGAATAAGGCAGCCCCAGCATTTT
CDR3: CASSLFGIRQPQHF

size: few
D: .
V: TRBV3-1
J: TRBJ2-6
DNA: TGTGCCAGCAGCCGCCCTGGACAGACTGGGGCCAACGTCCTGACTTTC
CDR3: CASSRPGQTGANVLTF

size: many
D: .
V: TRBV29-1
J: TRBJ2-7
DNA: TGCAGCGTTGACGGGGGTGGCTACGAGCAGTACTTC
CDR3: CSVDGGGYEQYF

size: .
D: .
V: TRBV20-1
J: TRBJ2-3
DNA: TGCAGTGCCCTCAACCGGGTGGCAGGGGAAACAGATACGCAGTATTTT
CDR3: CSALNRVAGETDTQYF

size: .
D: TRBD2
V: TRBV20-1
J: TRBJ2-4
DNA: TGCAGTGCTTCCCCAGCTAGCGGGGGGGCCGGAACCAAAAACATTCAGTACTTC
CDR3: CSASPASGGAGTKNIQYF

size: few
D: TRBD1
V: TRBV27
J: TRBJ1-2
DNA: TGTGCCAGCAGGAGGACAGGGGGCTGGGGTGGCTACACCTTC
CDR3: CASRRTGGWGGYTF

size: .
D: .
V: TRBV29-1
J: TRBJ2-5
DNA: TGCAGCGCCGAGGAAGGATTACCTACTTGGGGCGAGACCCAGTACTTC
CDR3: CSAEEGLPTWGETQYF

size: few
D: .
V: TRBV5-1
J: TRBJ2-1
DNA: TGCGCCAGCAGCCTCGATATAGGCTTCAATGAGCAGTTCTTC
CDR3: CASSLDIGFNEQFF

size: .
D: .
V: TRBV5-4
J: TRBJ1-1
DNA: TGTGCCAGCAGCATCCAGGGGACATTGAACACTGAAGCTTTCTTT
CDR3: CASSIQGTLNTEAFF

size: few
D: .
V: TRBV7-9
J: TRBJ2-2
DNA: TGTGCCAGCAGCAAGGGCGGCGGCAACGGGGAGCTGTTTTTT
CDR3: CASSKGGGNGELFF